Shown below are 6 T cell receptor beta chains from a single sample sequenced in a study of cytomegalovirus exposure and HLA in healthy donors. The PCR had 60 Vbeta and 13 Jbeta primers. Profiled with immunoSEQ multiplex PCR; TCRdb holds only in-frame clones, not every one. The repertoire holds some 200,000 clones, with approximately 80% as singletons. Sequenced material: PBMCs. The receptors come from a woman in her thirties in good health and CMV-seronegative.

Note on this clone: The sample carries other DNA sequences with the same CDR3. V usage is TRBV27 and J usage is TRBJ2-4; 8 bases fit TRBD1. CDR1 and CDR2 from the germline V gene are MNHEY and SMNVEV (reference sequence). The CDR3 runs 13 residues. V lost 4 bases, J lost 4 bases, and 0 bases stayed unmatched. This chain's CDR3 is CASSWDRKNIQYF. CDR3 DNA: TGTGCCAGCAGTTGGGACAGGAAAAACATTCAGTACTTC.

The chain has TRBV23-1 and TRBJ2-1; 8 bases fit TRBD2. TRBV23-1 is labeled an ORF, and its function is uncertain. The ends lost 6 bases at V and 6 bases at J; junction bases unmatched: 7. The CDR3 covers 14 residues. Here the CDR3 reads CASRTGGRRNEQFF. DNA of the CDR3: TGCGCCAGCAGGACGGGGGGGAGGCGCAATGAGCAGTTCTTC.

The J gene is TRBJ1-5, the V gene TRBV29-1; 7 bases are a match to TRBD1. The V and J ends lost 4 bases and 1 base, in that order; junction bases with no gene match: 4. Germline V gives CDR1 SQVTM, CDR2 ANQGSEA. CDR3 length: 14 amino acids. CDR3 region: CSVVAGGSNQPQHF. DNA of the CDR3: TGCAGCGTTGTGGCAGGGGGGAGCAATCAGCCCCAGCATTTT.

This clone was seen a few times. The chain employs TRBV19 and TRBJ1-3, with D possibly matching TRBD1 (6 bases). There are 14 residues in the CDR3. Trimming left V 4 bases short and J 3 bases short, with 10 bases between. Germline V gives CDR1 LNHDA, CDR2 SQIVND (reference sequence). CDR3 region: CASSTRDNGNTIYF. For the CDR3, the DNA is TGTGCCAGTAGTACCCGGGACAATGGAAACACCATATATTTT.

CDR3 bases: TGTGCCAGCAGGCCGACCGGGACTCCTTCCTACGAGCAGTACTTC. Its translation is CASRPTGTPSYEQYF. This chain uses TRBV27 with TRBJ2-7, with TRBD2 as a possible D gene (6 bases). The germline V gene has CDR1 MNHEY and CDR2 SMNVEV (reference sequence). V was cut by 6 bases and J by 1 base, with 16 bases left in between. The CDR3 sequence is 15 residues long.

V usage is TRBV6-1 and J usage is TRBJ1-4; D not certain. From germline, CDR1 is MNHNS and CDR2 SASEGT. Trimming took 3 bases from V and 3 from J, leaving 14 bases between them. The CDR3 is 16 amino acids. CDR3: CASSDFGWRANEKLFF. CDR3 sequence (DNA): TGTGCCAGCAGTGATTTTGGGTGGAGGGCTAATGAAAAACTGTTTTTT.